Listed below are T cell receptor beta chains from one sample, sequenced in a study of cytomegalovirus exposure and HLA in healthy donors. Produced via immunoSEQ multiplex PCR; TCRdb's table is partial and in-frame only. The data contain 180,000 or so clones, just under 90% of them singletons. Sequences were obtained from PBMCs. These receptors were obtained from a woman aged 25 to 39 in good health and CMV-seronegative. CDR3s include the opening cysteine and the closing phenylalanine or tryptophan. D genes are given only for firm matches. Expanded clones are given a class, and other clones once, few, many or no size at all.

. | TRBJ1-1 | . | TRBV15 | CATSRDYRRGSKGTEAFF | TGTGCCACCAGCAGAGATTATCGCCGGGGGAGTAAGGGCACTGAAGCTTTCTTT
. | TRBJ1-2 | once | TRBV19 | CASSIDAGNGGYTF | TGTGCCAGTAGTATAGATGCAGGGAACGGGGGCTACACCTTC
TRBD2 | TRBJ2-1 | . | TRBV7-2 | CASSENLAGVADEQFF | TGTGCCAGCAGCGAAAATCTAGCGGGGGTAGCGGATGAGCAGTTCTTC
TRBD1 | TRBJ1-5 | . | TRBV6-1 | CASSPGQGLGQPQHF | TGTGCCAGCAGCCCGGGACAGGGGTTAGGTCAGCCCCAGCATTTT
. | TRBJ2-5 | . | TRBV7-2 | CASSLIDRYQETQYF | TGTGCCAGCAGCCTAATTGACAGGTACCAAGAGACCCAGTACTTC
TRBD1 | TRBJ1-1 | . | TRBV7-2 | CASIQGAPGTEAFF | TGTGCCAGCATCCAGGGGGCGCCTGGCACTGAAGCTTTCTTT
. | TRBJ1-1 | . | TRBV7-2 | CASSLTIMGGRNTEAFF | TGTGCCAGCAGCTTAACTATTATGGGTGGGAGGAACACTGAAGCTTTCTTT
TRBD2 | TRBJ2-3 | . | TRBV5-4 | CASSLGRGFTDTQYF | TGTGCCAGCAGCTTGGGGCGGGGGTTCACAGATACGCAGTATTTT
TRBD1 | TRBJ1-3 | . | TRBV11-2 | CASSLSGTGGTSGNTIYF | TGTGCCAGCAGCTTAAGTGGGACAGGGGGTACCTCTGGAAACACCATATATTTT
. | TRBJ2-3 | . | TRBV4-2 | CASSQITITSTDTQYF | TGTGCCAGCAGCCAGATCACGATAACTAGCACAGATACGCAGTATTTT
. | TRBJ2-7 | . | TRBV2 | CASSEALLGGLYEQYF | TGTGCCAGCAGTGAAGCGCTTCTGGGGGGGCTCTACGAGCAGTACTTC
TRBD2 | TRBJ2-2 | . | TRBV4-3 | CASSQISGEGELFF | TGCGCCAGCAGCCAAATTAGCGGGGAAGGGGAGCTGTTTTTT
TRBD1 | TRBJ2-7 | . | TRBV2 | CASRGQGIPYEQYF | TGTGCCAGCAGGGGACAGGGGATTCCCTACGAGCAGTACTTC
. | TRBJ2-3 | . | TRBV30 | CAWSGGTQYF | TGTGCCTGGTCAGGGGGGACGCAGTATTTT
TRBD2 | TRBJ2-3 | once | TRBV4-3 | CASSQGYSGTTDTQYF | TGCGCCAGCAGCCAAGGGTATAGCGGGACTACAGATACGCAGTATTTT
TRBD2 | TRBJ2-7 | . | TRBV2 | CASSELAGYEQYF | TGTGCCAGCAGCGAACTAGCGGGGTACGAGCAGTACTTC
TRBD2 | TRBJ2-3 | . | TRBV15 | CATSRDVSGANTDTQYF | TGTGCCACCAGCAGAGATGTTAGCGGGGCCAACACAGATACGCAGTATTTT
. | TRBJ1-6 | . | TRBV6-6 | CASSPRDTGGSPLHF | TGTGCCAGCAGTCCCCGGGACACGGGCGGGTCACCCCTCCACTTT
. | TRBJ1-4 | . | TRBV2 | CASIRGPRGKLFF | TGTGCCAGCATTAGGGGTCCTCGTGGAAAACTGTTTTTT
TRBD1 | TRBJ2-5 | . | TRBV27 | CASSLGGSQETQYF | TGTGCCAGCAGTCTAGGGGGCAGCCAAGAGACCCAGTACTTC
. | TRBJ2-2 | . | TRBV7-8 | CASSLGFSQSGELFF | TGTGCCAGCAGCTTAGGATTTAGCCAATCCGGGGAGCTGTTTTTT
TRBD1 | TRBJ1-1 | . | TRBV7-9 | CASSLGQLEAFF | TGTGCCAGCAGCTTGGGACAGCTTGAAGCTTTCTTT
. | TRBJ1-2 | . | TRBV10-2 | CASSEGVWQGPNYGYTF | TGCGCCAGCAGTGAGGGCGTTTGGCAGGGCCCCAACTATGGCTACACCTTC
. | TRBJ1-2 | few | TRBV20-1 | CSARTVYGYTF | TGCAGTGCAAGGACAGTCTATGGCTACACCTTC
. | TRBJ1-1 | . | TRBV5-8 | CASSKPGSSSTEAFF | TGTGCCAGCAGCAAACCGGGATCGAGTAGCACTGAAGCTTTCTTT
TRBD2 | TRBJ2-7 | . | TRBV19 | CASSIASGGPISYEQYF | TGTGCCAGTAGTATAGCTAGCGGGGGCCCCATCTCCTACGAGCAGTACTTC
. | TRBJ2-2 | . | TRBV19 | CASSNGVPGELFF | TGTGCCAGTAGTAACGGGGTTCCCGGGGAGCTGTTTTTT
TRBD1 | TRBJ1-1 | . | TRBV2 | CASSGGQGNTEAFF | TGTGCCAGCAGTGGGGGACAGGGAAACACTGAAGCTTTCTTT
. | TRBJ2-2 | . | TRBV5-6 | CASKNGVNTGELFF | TGTGCCAGCAAAAACGGGGTGAACACCGGGGAGCTGTTTTTT
. | TRBJ2-7 | . | TRBV18 | CASTTIDRSSEQYF | TGTGCCAGCACTACCATTGACAGGTCTTCCGAGCAGTACTTC
. | TRBJ1-2 | . | TRBV2 | CASSNWRSNYGYTF | TGTGCCAGCAGTAATTGGCGGAGTAACTATGGCTACACCTTC
. | TRBJ1-1 | . | TRBV27 | CASSAFRVSNTEAFF | TGTGCCAGCAGTGCATTCAGGGTTTCGAACACTGAAGCTTTCTTT
TRBD1 | TRBJ1-6 | . | TRBV5-8 | CASSWDRAGNSPLHF | TGTGCCAGCAGCTGGGACAGGGCAGGCAATTCACCCCTCCACTTT
. | TRBJ1-6 | . | TRBV14 | CASSQVAGFNSLHF | TGTGCCAGCAGCCAAGTTGCAGGGTTTAACTCCCTCCACTTT
TRBD1 | TRBJ1-5 | . | TRBV6-1 | CASSEGTGGMQPQHF | TGTGCCAGCAGTGAAGGCACAGGGGGCATGCAGCCCCAGCATTTT
. | TRBJ1-1 | . | TRBV6-5 | CASSYPREVRTEAFF | TGTGCCAGCAGTTATCCCCGCGAGGTCCGCACTGAAGCTTTCTTT
TRBD1 | TRBJ1-6 | few | TRBV7-6 | CASRTGTGISPLHF | TGTGCCAGCAGAACCGGGACAGGGATTTCACCCCTCCACTTT
. | TRBJ2-3 | . | TRBV11-2 | CASSLIGRTDTQYF | TGTGCCAGCAGCTTAATCGGTCGCACAGATACGCAGTATTTT
. | TRBJ2-7 | . | TRBV27 | CASSPWGGSYEQYF | TGTGCCAGCAGCCCTTGGGGCGGCTCCTACGAGCAGTACTTC